This T cell receptor (beta chain) derives from a study of T cell repertoires in cytomegalovirus infection. Turning to the study itself: The public TCR beta signatures pointed to both CMV infection and matching HLA type.

Trimming cost V 6 bases and J 10 bases; bases outside gene matches: 6. CDR1 is LNHDA and CDR2 is SQIVND in the germline V gene (reference sequence). The CDR3 runs to 12 residues. TCRdb fed the reads into MiXCR, producing one record per CDR3 protein. In the table there are some 920,000 distinct CDR3 sequences, approximately 31% of which are singletons. Findings of the study overall: Of the TCR beta families, the public ones yielded a cumulative frequency that identified carriers of CMV plus the relevant HLA.

As for this clonotype: Its antigen is unknown.

The specimen was cultured CD8+ T cells from PBMCs, collected from culture after CMV antigen stimulation. This clonotype was obtained from a human donor in good health (CMV status not recorded). Some clones in this sample may be carry-over from other donors' samples. This chain links TRBV19 with TRBJ2-1, with 7 nucleotides matching TRBD1. The CDR3 nucleotides are TGTGCCAGTAGCCGGGACAGCTTGGAGCAGTTCTTC. Encoded protein: CASSRDSLEQFF.